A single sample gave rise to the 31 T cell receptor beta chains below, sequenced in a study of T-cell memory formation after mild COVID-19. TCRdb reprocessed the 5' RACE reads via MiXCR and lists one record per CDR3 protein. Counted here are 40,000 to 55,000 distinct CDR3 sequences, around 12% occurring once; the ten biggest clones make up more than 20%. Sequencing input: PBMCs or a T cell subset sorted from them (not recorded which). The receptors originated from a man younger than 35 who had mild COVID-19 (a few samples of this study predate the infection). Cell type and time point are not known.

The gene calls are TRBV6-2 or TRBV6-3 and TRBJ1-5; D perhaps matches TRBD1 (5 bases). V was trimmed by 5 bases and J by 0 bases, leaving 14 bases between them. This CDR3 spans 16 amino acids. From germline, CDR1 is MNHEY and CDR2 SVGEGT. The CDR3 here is CASSHLQRGSNQPQHF. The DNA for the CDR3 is TGTGCCAGCAGTCACCTCCAAAGGGGTAGCAATCAGCCCCAGCATTTT.

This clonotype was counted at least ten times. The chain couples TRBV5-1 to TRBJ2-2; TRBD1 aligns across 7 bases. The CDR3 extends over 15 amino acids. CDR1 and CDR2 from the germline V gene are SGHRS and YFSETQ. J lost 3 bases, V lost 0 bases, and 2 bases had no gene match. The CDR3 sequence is CASSLAGTDTGELFF. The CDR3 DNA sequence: TGCGCCAGCAGCTTGGCCGGGACAGACACCGGGGAGCTGTTTTTT.

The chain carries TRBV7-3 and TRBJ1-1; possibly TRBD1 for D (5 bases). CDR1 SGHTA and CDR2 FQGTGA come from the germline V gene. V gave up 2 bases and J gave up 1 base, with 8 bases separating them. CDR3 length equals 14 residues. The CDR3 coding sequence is TGTGCCAGCAGCTTAGGGGGGAAGAACACTGAAGCTTTCTTT. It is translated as CASSLGGKNTEAFF.

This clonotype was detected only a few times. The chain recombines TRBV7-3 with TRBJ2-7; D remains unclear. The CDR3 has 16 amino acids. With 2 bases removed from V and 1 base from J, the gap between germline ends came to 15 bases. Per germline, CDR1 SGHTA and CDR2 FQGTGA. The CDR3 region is CASSLGFAAGSYEQYF. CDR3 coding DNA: TGTGCCAGCAGCTTAGGGTTCGCCGCAGGTTCCTACGAGCAGTACTTC.

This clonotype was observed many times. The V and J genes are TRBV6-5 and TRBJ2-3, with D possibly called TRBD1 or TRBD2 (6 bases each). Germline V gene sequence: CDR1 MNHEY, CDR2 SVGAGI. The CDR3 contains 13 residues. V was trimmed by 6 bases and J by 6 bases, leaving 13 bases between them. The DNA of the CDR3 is TGTGCCAGCAGACGCTCGGGGGCCGATACGCAGTATTTT. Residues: CASRRSGADTQYF.

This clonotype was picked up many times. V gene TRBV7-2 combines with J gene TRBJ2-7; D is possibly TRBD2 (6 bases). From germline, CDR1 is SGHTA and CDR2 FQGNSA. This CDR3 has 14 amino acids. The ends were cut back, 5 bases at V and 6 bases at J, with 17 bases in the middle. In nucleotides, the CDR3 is TGTGCCAGCAGCCATAGCGGATTTGGGTCCGAGCAGTACGTC. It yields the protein CASSHSGFGSEQYV.

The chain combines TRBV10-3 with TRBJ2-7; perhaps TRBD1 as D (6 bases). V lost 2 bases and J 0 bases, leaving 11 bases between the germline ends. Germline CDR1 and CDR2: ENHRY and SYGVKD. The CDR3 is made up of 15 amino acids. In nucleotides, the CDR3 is TGTGCCATCAGTGAGAGGACAGCGAGCTCCTACGAGCAGTACTTC. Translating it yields CAISERTASSYEQYF.

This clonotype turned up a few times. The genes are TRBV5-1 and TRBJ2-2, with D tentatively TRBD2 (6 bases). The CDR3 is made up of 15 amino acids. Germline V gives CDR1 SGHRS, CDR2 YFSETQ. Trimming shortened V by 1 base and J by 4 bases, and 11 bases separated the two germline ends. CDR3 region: CASSLSYGGTGELFF. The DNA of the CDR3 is TGCGCCAGCAGCTTGTCCTACGGGGGCACCGGGGAGCTGTTTTTT.

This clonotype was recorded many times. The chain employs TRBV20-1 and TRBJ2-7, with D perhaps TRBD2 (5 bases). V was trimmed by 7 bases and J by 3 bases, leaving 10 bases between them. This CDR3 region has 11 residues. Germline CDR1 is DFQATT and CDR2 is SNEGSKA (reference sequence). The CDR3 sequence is CSVEARYEQYF. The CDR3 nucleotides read TGCAGTGTGGAGGCCCGCTACGAGCAGTACTTC.

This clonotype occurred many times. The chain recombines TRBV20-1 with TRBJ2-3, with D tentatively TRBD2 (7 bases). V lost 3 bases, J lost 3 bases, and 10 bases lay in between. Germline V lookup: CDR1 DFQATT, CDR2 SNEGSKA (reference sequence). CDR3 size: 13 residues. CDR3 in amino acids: CSASGGPTDTQYF. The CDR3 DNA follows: TGCAGTGCTAGCGGGGGGCCGACAGATACGCAGTATTTT.

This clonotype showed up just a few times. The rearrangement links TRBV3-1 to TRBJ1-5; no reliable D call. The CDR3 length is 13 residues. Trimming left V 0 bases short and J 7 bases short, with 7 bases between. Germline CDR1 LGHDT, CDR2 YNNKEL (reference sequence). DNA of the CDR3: TGTGCCAGCAGCCAAGATCTGGGGCAGCCCCAGCATTTT. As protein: CASSQDLGQPQHF.

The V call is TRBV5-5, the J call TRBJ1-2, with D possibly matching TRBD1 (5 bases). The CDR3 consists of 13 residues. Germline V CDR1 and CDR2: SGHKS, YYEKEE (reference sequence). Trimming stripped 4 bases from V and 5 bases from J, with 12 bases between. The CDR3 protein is CASSRFGGYGYTF. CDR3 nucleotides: TGTGCCAGCAGCCGTTTCGGGGGGTATGGCTACACCTTC.

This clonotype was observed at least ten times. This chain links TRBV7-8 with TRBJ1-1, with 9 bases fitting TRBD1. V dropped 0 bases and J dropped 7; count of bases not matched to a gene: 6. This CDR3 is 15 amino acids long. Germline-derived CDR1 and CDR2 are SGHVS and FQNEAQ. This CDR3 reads CASSLAATGGSEAFF. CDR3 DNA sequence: TGTGCCAGCAGCTTAGCCGCAACAGGGGGCAGTGAAGCTTTCTTT.

CDR3 residues: CASSFLAGGPDTQYF. The DNA of the CDR3 is TGTGCCAGCAGTTTTCTAGCGGGGGGTCCAGATACGCAGTATTTT. The chain has TRBV27 and TRBJ2-3, with TRBD2 matching over 11 bases. Germline CDR1 MNHEY, CDR2 SMNVEV (reference sequence). The J segment lost 4 bases and the V segment lost 3 bases, leaving 3 bases of the junction unmatched. The CDR3 extends over 15 amino acids.

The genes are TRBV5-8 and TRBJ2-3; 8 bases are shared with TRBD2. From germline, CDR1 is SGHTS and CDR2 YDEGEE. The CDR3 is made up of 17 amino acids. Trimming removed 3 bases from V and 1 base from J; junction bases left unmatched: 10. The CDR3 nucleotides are TGTGCCAGCAGCTCCTCGGGAGGGCCCGAACGCACAGATACGCAGTATTTT. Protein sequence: CASSSSGGPERTDTQYF.

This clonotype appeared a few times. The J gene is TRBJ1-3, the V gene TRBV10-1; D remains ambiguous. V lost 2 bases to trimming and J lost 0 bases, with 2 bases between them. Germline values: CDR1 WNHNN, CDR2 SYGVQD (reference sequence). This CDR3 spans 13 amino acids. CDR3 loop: CASSENSGNTIYF. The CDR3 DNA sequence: TGCGCCAGCAGTGAGAACTCTGGAAACACCATATATTTT.

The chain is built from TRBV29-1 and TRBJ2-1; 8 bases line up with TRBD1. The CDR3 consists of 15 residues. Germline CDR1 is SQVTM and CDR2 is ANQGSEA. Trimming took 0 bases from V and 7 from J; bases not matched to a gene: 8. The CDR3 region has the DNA TGCAGCGTTGAAGATCAAGGCAGGGGGCTTAATGAGCAGTTCTTC. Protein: CSVEDQGRGLNEQFF.

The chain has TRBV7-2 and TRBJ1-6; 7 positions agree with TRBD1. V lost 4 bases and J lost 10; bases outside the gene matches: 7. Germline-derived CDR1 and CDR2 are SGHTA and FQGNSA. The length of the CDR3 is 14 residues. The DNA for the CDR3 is TGTGCCAGCAGCTCCCGACAGGGACAATCACCCCTCCACTTT. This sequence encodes CASSSRQGQSPLHF.

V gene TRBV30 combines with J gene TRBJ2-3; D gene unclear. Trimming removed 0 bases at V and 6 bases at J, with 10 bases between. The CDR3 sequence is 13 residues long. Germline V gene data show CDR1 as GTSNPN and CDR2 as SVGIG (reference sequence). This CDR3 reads CAWSVNQADTQYF. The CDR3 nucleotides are TGTGCCTGGAGTGTAAACCAAGCTGATACGCAGTATTTT.

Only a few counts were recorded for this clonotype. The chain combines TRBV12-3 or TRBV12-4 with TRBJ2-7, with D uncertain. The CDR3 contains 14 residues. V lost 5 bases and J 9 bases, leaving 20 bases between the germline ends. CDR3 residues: CASSLSPQPVRQYF. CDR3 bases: TGTGCCAGCAGTCTGTCCCCCCAACCCGTTAGGCAGTACTTC.

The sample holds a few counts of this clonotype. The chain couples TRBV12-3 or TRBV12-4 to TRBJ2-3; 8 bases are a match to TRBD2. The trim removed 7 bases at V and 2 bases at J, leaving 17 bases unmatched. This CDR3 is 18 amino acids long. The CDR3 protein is CASTSPRRGLGSTDTQYF. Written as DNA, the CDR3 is TGTGCCAGCACCTCACCTAGGCGGGGACTAGGATCCACAGATACGCAGTATTTT.

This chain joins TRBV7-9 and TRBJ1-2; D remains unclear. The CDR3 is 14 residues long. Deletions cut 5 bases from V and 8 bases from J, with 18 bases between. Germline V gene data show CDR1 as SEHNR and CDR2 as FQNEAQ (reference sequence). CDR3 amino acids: CASSRTMTKKGYTF. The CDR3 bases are TGTGCCAGCAGCCGCACAATGACCAAGAAGGGCTACACCTTC.

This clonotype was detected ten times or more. The CDR3 loop reads CASSLGRRLYF. CDR3 coding DNA: TGTGCCAGCAGCTTAGGTAGAAGGTTGTATTTT. The genes are TRBV11-2 and TRBJ2-3; D unresolved. Per germline, CDR1 SGHAT and CDR2 FQNNGV. The CDR3 loop spans 11 amino acids. V lost 1 base, J lost 14 bases, and 10 bases lay in between. The variable domain in full, completed from reference TRBV11-2 and TRBJ2-3, reads EAGVAQSPRYKIIEKRQSVAFWCNPISGHATLYWYQQILGQGPKLLIQFQNNGVVDDSQLPKDRFSAERLKGVDSTLKIQPAKLEDSAVYLCASSLGRRLYFGPGTRLTVL.

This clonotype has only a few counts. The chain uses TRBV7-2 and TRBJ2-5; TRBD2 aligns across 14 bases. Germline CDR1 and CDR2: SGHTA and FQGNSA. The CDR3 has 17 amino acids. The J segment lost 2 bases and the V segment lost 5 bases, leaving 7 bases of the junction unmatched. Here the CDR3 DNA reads TGTGCCAGCAGCGCCCCGACTAGCGGGGGGGCTCAAGAGACCCAGTACTTC. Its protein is CASSAPTSGGAQETQYF.

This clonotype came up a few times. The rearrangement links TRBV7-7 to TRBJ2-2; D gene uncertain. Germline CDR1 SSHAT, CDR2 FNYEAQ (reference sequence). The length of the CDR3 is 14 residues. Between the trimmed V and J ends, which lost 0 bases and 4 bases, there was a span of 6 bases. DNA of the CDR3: TGTGCCAGCAGCTTAGCACAGTTCACCGGGGAGCTGTTTTTT. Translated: CASSLAQFTGELFF.

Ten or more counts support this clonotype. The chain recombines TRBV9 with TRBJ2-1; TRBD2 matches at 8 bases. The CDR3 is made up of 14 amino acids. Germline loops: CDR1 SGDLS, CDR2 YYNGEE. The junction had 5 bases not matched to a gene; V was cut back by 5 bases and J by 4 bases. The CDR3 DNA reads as TGTGCCAGCAGTGGGAGCGGGGGATACAATGAGCAGTTCTTC. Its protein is CASSGSGGYNEQFF.

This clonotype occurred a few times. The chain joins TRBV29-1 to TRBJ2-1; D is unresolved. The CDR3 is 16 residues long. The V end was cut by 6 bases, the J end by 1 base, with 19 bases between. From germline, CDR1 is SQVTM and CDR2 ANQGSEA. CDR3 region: CSVTLGGPDSYNEQFF. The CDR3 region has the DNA TGCAGCGTAACCCTCGGTGGGCCCGATTCCTACAATGAGCAGTTCTTC.

The CDR3 loop is CSVGDGERQPQHF. CDR3 sequence (DNA): TGCAGCGTTGGGGACGGTGAACGTCAGCCCCAGCATTTT. The rearrangement uses TRBV29-1 and TRBJ1-5, with a weak D call TRBD1 (5 bases). The V end lost 4 bases, the J end lost 6 bases, and 13 bases lay between the germline ends. Germline CDR1 reads SQVTM; CDR2 reads ANQGSEA. CDR3 size: 13 residues.

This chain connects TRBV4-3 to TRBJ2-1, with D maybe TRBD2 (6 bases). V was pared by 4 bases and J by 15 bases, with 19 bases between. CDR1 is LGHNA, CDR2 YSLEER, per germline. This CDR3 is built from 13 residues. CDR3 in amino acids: CASSRSGSEGPFF. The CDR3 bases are TGCGCCAGCAGCCGATCGGGGTCGGAGGGACCGTTCTTC.

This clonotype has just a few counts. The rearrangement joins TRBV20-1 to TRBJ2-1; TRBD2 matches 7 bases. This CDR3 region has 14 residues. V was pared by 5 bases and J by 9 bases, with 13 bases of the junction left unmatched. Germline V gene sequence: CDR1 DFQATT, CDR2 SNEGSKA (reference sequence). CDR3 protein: CSAALGLVRGEQFF. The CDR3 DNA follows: TGCAGTGCTGCCCTTGGACTAGTTAGGGGTGAGCAGTTCTTC.

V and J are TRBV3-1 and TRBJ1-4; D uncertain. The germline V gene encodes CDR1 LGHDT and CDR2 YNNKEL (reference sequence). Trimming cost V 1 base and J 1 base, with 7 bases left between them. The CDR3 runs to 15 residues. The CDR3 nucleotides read TGTGCCAGCAGCCAAGCGCGTGTAACTAATGAAAAACTGTTTTTT. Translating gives CASSQARVTNEKLFF.